Reported below is one TCR beta chain. Its specificity is unknown. The CDR3 has 15 residues. Trimming cost V 4 bases and J 2 bases, with 15 bases left between them. The germline V gene has CDR1 MNHNS and CDR2 SASEGT. This sample is part of a study of long-term antiretroviral therapy in people with HIV. Across the whole study: The earliest samples came about a decade before the 2015 immediate-ART recommendation.

Survey-level immunoSEQ v3.0 assays were run. Clones were read by immunoSEQ multiplex PCR, and TCRdb kept only the in-frame ones, dropping some. The sample has roughly 29,000 clones; about 85% are singletons. Study-wide points: The clones with expansion before ART were dominant in the repertoire at all time points.

The sample was unsorted PBMCs, taken 3 years after starting antiretroviral therapy. This rearrangement joins TRBV6-1 to TRBJ2-7; D gene ambiguous. This receptor was obtained from a man aged 35-49 years with HIV. The CDR3 region is CASSVRAANTYEQYF. The CDR3 nucleotides read TGTGCCAGCAGTGTTAGGGCGGCAAATACCTACGAGCAGTACTTC.